The sequence of this T cell receptor (beta chain) was determined in a study of shared clonotypes between healthy human individuals. CD45RO-negative cells were positively selected for CCR7, leaving out terminally differentiated effector memory CD45RA+ cells. Profiled with immunoSEQ multiplex PCR; TCRdb holds only in-frame clones, not every one. Of nearly 2 million clones listed, roughly 95% are singletons. The CDR3 is 19 residues long. Per the germline V gene, CDR1 is LGHNA and CDR2 is YSLEER. J lost 1 base, V lost 0 bases, and 9 bases had no gene match. This TCR came from a man younger than 35 in good health. The sample taken for sequencing was naive CD8+ T cells sorted from blood. The chain combines TRBV4-3 with TRBJ2-6; 7 positions agree with TRBD2. CDR3 nucleotide sequence: TGCGCCAGCAGCCAAGATCCCGCGGGAGTAGTATCTGGGGCCAACGTCCTGACTTTC. It specifies CASSQDPAGVVSGANVLTF.